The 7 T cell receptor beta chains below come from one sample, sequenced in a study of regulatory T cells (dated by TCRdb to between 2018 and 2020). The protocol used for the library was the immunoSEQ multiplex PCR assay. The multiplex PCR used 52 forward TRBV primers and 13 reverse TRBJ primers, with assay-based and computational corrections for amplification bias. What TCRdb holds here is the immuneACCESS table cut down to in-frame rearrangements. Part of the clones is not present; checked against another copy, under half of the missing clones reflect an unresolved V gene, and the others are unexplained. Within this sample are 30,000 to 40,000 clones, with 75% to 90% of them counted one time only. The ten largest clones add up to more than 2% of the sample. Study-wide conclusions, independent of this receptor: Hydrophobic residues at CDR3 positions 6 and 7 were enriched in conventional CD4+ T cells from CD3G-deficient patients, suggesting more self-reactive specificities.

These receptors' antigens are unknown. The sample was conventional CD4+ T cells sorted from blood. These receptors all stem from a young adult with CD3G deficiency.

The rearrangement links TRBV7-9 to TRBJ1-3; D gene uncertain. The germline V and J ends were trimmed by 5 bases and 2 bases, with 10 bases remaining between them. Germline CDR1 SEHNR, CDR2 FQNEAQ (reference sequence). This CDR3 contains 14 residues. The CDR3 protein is CASSTGDTGNTIYF. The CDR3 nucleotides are TGTGCCAGCAGCACTGGAGATACTGGAAACACCATATATTTT.

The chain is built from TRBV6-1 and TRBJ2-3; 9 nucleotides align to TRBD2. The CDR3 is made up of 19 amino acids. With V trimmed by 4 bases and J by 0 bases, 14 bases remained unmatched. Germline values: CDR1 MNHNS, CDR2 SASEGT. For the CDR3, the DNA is TGTGCCAGCAGTGGGACTTCTGCGGGGGGGCTGGGGAGCACAGATACGCAGTATTTT. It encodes CASSGTSAGGLGSTDTQYF.

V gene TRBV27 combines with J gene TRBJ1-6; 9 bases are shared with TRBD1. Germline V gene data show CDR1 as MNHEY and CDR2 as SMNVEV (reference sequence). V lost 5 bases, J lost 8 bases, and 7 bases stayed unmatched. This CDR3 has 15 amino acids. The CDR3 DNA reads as TGTGCCAGCAGTGCTATACAGGGGGCAGATTCACCCCTCCACTTT. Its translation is CASSAIQGADSPLHF.

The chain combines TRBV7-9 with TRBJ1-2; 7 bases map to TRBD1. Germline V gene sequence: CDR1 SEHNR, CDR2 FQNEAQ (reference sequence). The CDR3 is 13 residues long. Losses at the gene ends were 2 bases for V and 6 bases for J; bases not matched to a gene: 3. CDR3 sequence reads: CASSLTGANGYTF. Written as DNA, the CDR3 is TGTGCCAGCAGCTTAACAGGGGCCAATGGCTACACCTTC.

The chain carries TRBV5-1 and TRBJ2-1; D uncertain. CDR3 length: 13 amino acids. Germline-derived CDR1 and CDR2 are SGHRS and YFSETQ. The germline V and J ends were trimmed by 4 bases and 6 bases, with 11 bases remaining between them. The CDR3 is CASSGVDGNEQFF. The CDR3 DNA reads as TGCGCCAGCAGCGGAGTGGACGGCAATGAGCAGTTCTTC.

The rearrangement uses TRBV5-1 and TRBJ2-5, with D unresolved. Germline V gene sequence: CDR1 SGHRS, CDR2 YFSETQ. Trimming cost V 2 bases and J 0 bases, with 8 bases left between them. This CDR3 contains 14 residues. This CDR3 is CASSFDDYQETQYF. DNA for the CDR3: TGCGCCAGCAGCTTTGACGACTACCAAGAGACCCAGTACTTC.

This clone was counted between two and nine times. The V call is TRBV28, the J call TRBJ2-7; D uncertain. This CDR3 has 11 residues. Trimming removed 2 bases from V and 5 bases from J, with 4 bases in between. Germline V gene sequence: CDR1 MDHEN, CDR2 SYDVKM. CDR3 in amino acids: CASSLRNEQYF. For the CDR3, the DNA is TGTGCCAGCAGTTTACGGAACGAGCAGTACTTC.